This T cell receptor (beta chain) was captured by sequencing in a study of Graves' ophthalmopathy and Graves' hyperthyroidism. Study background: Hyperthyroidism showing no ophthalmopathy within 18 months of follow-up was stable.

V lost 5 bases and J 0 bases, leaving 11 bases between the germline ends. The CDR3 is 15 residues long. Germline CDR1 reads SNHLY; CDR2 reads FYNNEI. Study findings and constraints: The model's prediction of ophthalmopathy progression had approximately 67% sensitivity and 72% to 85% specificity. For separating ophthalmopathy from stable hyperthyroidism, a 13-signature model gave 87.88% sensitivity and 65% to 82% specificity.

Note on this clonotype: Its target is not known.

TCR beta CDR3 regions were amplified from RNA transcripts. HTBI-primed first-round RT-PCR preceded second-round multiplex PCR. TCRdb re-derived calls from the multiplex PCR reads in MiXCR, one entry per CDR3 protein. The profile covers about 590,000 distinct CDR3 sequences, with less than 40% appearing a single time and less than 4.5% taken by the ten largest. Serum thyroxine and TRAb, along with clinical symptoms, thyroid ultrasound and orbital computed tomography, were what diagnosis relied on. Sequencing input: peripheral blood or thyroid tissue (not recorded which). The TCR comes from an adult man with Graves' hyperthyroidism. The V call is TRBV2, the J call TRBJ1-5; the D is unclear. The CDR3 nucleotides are TGTGCCAGCAGTTTAAGGCGGATTAGCAATCAGCCCCAGCATTTT. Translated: CASSLRRISNQPQHF.